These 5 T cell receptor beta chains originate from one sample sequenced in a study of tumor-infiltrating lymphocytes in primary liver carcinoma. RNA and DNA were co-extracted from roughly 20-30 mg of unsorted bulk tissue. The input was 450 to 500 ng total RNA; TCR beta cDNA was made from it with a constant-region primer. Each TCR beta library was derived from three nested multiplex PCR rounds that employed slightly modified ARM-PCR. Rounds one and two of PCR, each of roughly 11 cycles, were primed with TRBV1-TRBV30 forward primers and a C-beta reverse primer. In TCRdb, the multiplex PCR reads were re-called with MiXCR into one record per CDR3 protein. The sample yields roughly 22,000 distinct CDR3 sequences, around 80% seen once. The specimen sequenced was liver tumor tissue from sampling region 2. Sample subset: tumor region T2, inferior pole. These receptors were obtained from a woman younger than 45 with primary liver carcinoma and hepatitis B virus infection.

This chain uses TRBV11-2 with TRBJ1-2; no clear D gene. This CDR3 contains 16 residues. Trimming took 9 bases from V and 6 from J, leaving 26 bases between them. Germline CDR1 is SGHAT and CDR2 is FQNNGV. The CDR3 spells CASSTRGGDWSNGYTF. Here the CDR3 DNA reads TGTGCCAGTAGCACACGAGGCGGGGATTGGAGCAATGGCTACACCTTC.

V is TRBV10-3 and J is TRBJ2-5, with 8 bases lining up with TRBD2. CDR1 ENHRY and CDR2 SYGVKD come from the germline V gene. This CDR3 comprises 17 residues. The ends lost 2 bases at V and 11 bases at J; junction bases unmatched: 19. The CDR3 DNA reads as TGTGCCATCAGTGAGACCATGACGACTAGCGCCTACAATGAGCAGTACTTC. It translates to CAISETMTTSAYNEQYF.

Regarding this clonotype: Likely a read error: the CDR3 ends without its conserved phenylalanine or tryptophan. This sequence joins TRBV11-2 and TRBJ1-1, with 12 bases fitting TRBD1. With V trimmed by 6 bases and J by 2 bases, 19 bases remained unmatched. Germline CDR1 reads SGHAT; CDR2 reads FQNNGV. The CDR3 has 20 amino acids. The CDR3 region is CASSARDRGRKRWNNTEAFI. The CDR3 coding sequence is TGTGCCAGCAGTGCACGGGACAGGGGGCGCAAGAGGTGGAATAACACTGAAGCTTTCATT.

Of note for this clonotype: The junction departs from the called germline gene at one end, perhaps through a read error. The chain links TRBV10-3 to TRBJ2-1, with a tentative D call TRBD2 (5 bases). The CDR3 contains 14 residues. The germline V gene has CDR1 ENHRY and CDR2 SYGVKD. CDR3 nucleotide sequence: TGTGCCATCAATCCCACTGCGACCCGGGATGAGCATTTCTTC. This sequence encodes CAINPTATRDEHFF.

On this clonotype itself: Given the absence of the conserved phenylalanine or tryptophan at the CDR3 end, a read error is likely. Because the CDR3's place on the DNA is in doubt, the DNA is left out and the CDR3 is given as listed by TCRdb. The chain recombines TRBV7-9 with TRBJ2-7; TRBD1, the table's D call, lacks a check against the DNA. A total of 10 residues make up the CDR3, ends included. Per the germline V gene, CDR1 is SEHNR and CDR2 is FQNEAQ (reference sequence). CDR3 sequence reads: CASSLTGLYI.